This entry is about one TCR beta chain. The antigen is not known. Regarding donors, all were healthy bone marrow donors. The data were taken from a study of cytomegalovirus exposure and HLA in healthy donors. Broader study findings: The study had only CMV serostatus as immune exposure information. In a later analysis, the majority of CMV-associated beta chains seemingly showed HLA restriction.

The study ran its PCR with 60 Vbeta and 13 Jbeta primers. This table comes from immunoSEQ multiplex PCR, and its TCRdb copy is limited to in-frame clones, with some not included. The sample records 150,000 or so clones, approximately 80% being singletons. Sequenced input: PBMCs. This sequence originates from a young man in good health and CMV-seropositive.

The CDR3 DNA follows: TGCGCCAGCAGCCAGGAATTAGCGGGAGACGGGGAGCTGTTTTTT. Translation gives CASSQELAGDGELFF. The rearrangement links TRBV5-1 to TRBJ2-2; 9 bases match TRBD2. Trimming took 4 bases from V and 7 from J; bases not matched to a gene: 8. This CDR3 is built from 15 residues. Germline V gives CDR1 SGHRS, CDR2 YFSETQ.